A single TCR beta chain is shown here with its context. The source of the sample is a study of OX40 agonist ivuxolimab in advanced cancers. Study at large: Patient treatment consisted of intravenous ivuxolimab administration every 2 weeks at 0.01 to 10 mg/kg. Aged about 23 to 80 with a mean of approximately 60 years, they were 82.7% male.

Blood specimens came from baseline, cycle 4 day 1, and cycle 7 day 1. Libraries were prepared by immunoSEQ multiplex PCR; TCRdb keeps only in-frame clonotypes and omits some of them. The data contain about 70,000 clones, roughly 80% of them singletons. The CDR3 is 13 residues long. Germline assignment: CDR1 SEHNR and CDR2 FQNEAQ (reference sequence). V lost 4 bases and J 8 bases, leaving 14 bases between the germline ends. V gene TRBV7-9 combines with J gene TRBJ1-2, with D possibly TRBD1 on 5 matching bases. This sequence was found in an adult with an advanced solid tumor such as melanoma, head and neck, liver or kidney cancer. The source material was CD4+ or CD8+ T cells sorted from blood, sampled in a trial of the OX40 agonist ivuxolimab. DNA for the CDR3: TGTGCCAGCAGCTCGGGGGAAGATGTAGGCTACACCTTC. Encoded protein: CASSSGEDVGYTF.